This T cell receptor (beta chain) derives from a study of CD8 T cells in Susac syndrome. Across the study: Blood was drawn from patients with Susac syndrome. At that point, they were therapy-naive, on corticosteroids, or on intravenous immunoglobulin alone.

General study results and limits: Susac syndrome CD4+ T cell repertoires showed no clonal expansion.

This CDR3 spans 15 amino acids. Germline loops: CDR1 SGHNT, CDR2 YYREEE (reference sequence). Trimming removed 4 bases from V and 5 bases from J; junction bases left unmatched: 8. TEMRA cells underwent FACS enrichment and CD8+ and CD4+ T cells underwent negative isolation. Details on this clonotype: Antigen specificity is unknown.

RNA was extracted with the RNeasy kit, and a quantity of about 0.45 to 1 ug was reverse transcribed using random hexamers. Multiplex immunoSEQ PCR targeted 54 Vbeta and 13 Jbeta TCR beta segments. TCRdb redid the calling of the immunoSEQ multiplex PCR reads with MiXCR, one entry per CDR3 protein. This sample yields under 200,000 distinct CDR3 sequences, of which under 95% are seen a single time; approximately 0.11% belongs to the top ten. The receptor was derived from a human donor with Susac syndrome. This chain joins TRBV5-4 and TRBJ2-1, with 8 bases that match TRBD1. The sample consisted of CD4+ T cells from PBMCs. CDR3 DNA sequence: TGTGCCAGCAGCCGCCCGAAGACAGGGGACAATGAGCAGTTCTTC. Its translation is CASSRPKTGDNEQFF.